This entry lists 11 T cell receptor beta chains sequenced from one sample in a study of identical twins. Using its own MiXCR run on the 5' RACE reads, TCRdb lists one record per CDR3 protein. The profile shows about 890,000 distinct CDR3 sequences, about 12% of them singletons. These data were also filed under a second study, of yellow fever vaccine responses in identical twins.

Input material: PBMCs. Receptors were obtained from a woman aged 18-30 years in good health.

This rearrangement joins TRBV20-1 to TRBJ2-4; the D call may be TRBD1 or TRBD2 (6 bases each). Germline CDR1 reads DFQATT; CDR2 reads SNEGSKA (reference sequence). V lost 5 bases and J 4 bases, leaving 15 bases between the germline ends. CDR3 length: 14 amino acids. The CDR3 loop is CSAPPGAMKNIQYF. As DNA, the CDR3 is TGCAGTGCTCCGCCGGGGGCTATGAAAAACATTCAGTACTTC.

The gene calls are TRBV7-6 and TRBJ2-2; D is ambiguous. Germline values: CDR1 SGHVS, CDR2 FNYEAQ. The CDR3 sequence is 15 residues long. Trimming removed 1 base from V and 4 bases from J, with 10 bases in between. This CDR3 is CASSLVVGRTGELFF. CDR3 DNA sequence: TGTGCCAGCAGCTTAGTAGTAGGGCGCACCGGGGAGCTGTTTTTT.

This clonotype was counted only a few times. The chain combines TRBV28 with TRBJ2-5, with D tentatively TRBD2 (10 bases). V gave up 5 bases and J gave up 11 bases, with 33 bases separating them. Germline lookup yields CDR1 MDHEN and CDR2 SYDVKM. The CDR3 is 18 amino acids. DNA of the CDR3: TGTGCCAGCAGTCCCTTACCGGGACAGGGCTTACTAGCGGGATGTCAGTACTTC. Translation: CASSPLPGQGLLAGCQYF.

This clonotype showed up just a few times. V gene TRBV7-9 combines with J gene TRBJ2-5; weak D call: TRBD2 (6 bases). This CDR3 has 17 residues. The germline CDR1 and CDR2 sequences are SEHNR and FQNEAQ (reference sequence). Trimming cost V 7 bases and J 4 bases, with 25 bases left between them. As DNA, the CDR3 is TGTGCCAGCATCGCTCCCGGGACTCCACGAGGGCCAGAGACCCAGTACTTC. Translating gives CASIAPGTPRGPETQYF.

This clonotype was counted ten times or more. The rearrangement links TRBV20-1 to TRBJ2-3, with D possibly being TRBD2 (7 bases). CDR3 size: 15 residues. The germline V and J ends were trimmed by 6 bases and 2 bases, with 18 bases remaining between them. Germline V gives CDR1 DFQATT, CDR2 SNEGSKA (reference sequence). This CDR3 reads CSAQGGVGFTDTQYF. The CDR3 DNA reads as TGCAGTGCCCAAGGGGGGGTGGGATTCACAGATACGCAGTATTTT.

The chain is built from TRBV29-1 and TRBJ1-2; D uncertain. The CDR3 contains 14 residues. Germline CDR1 is SQVTM and CDR2 is ANQGSEA. V was shortened by 6 bases and J by 0 bases, with 14 bases between the two germline ends. The CDR3 is CSVVDGASNYGYTF. DNA of the CDR3: TGCAGCGTGGTGGACGGCGCTTCTAACTATGGCTACACCTTC.

This clonotype was seen repeatedly, ten times or more. The chain has TRBV11-2 and TRBJ2-2; 10 nucleotides agree with TRBD2. V was pared by 3 bases and J by 4 bases, with 2 bases of the junction left unmatched. The CDR3 runs 15 residues. Germline V gives CDR1 SGHAT, CDR2 FQNNGV. In nucleotides, the CDR3 is TGTGCCAGCAGCTTGGGACTAGCGCGCACCGGGGAGCTGTTTTTT. This encodes CASSLGLARTGELFF.

This clonotype was found a few times. This chain uses TRBV5-1 with TRBJ2-1; a weak D match, TRBD2 (6 bases). The germline V gene has CDR1 SGHRS and CDR2 YFSETQ. Trimming left V 5 bases short and J 1 base short, with 13 bases between. This CDR3 is 15 amino acids long. The CDR3 loop reads CASREADYSYNEQFF. The DNA of the CDR3 is TGCGCCAGCAGGGAGGCGGACTATTCCTACAATGAGCAGTTCTTC.

In its sample, this clonotype was seen a few times. This chain joins TRBV5-1 and TRBJ2-5; D not certain. Germline CDR1 SGHRS, CDR2 YFSETQ. The CDR3 is 12 amino acids. V shed 6 bases and J shed 4 bases, with 10 bases lying between them. CDR3: CASTDARETQYF. The CDR3 nucleotides are TGCGCCAGCACGGACGCGCGAGAGACCCAGTACTTC. Full variable domain (remainder filled in from reference TRBV5-1 and TRBJ2-5): KAGVTQTPRYLIKTRGQQVTLSCSPISGHRSVSWYQQTPGQGLQFLFEYFSETQRNKGNFPGRFSGRQFSNSRSEMNVSTLELGDSALYLCASTDARETQYFGPGTRLLVL.

The rearrangement uses TRBV7-8 and TRBJ1-5; no clear D. The V gene's germline CDR1 is SGHVS and CDR2 FQNEAQ. V was trimmed by 0 bases and J by 5 bases, leaving 5 bases between them. This CDR3 is 13 amino acids long. The CDR3 region is CASSLAGYQPQHF. As DNA, the CDR3 is TGTGCCAGCAGCTTAGCAGGGTATCAGCCCCAGCATTTT.

This clonotype was picked up many times. The chain carries TRBV10-3 and TRBJ2-3; no firm D call. Deletions cut 6 bases from V and 2 bases from J, with 3 bases between. Germline CDR1 is ENHRY and CDR2 is SYGVKD. This CDR3 contains 11 residues. In DNA, the CDR3 is TGTGCCATCAGGACCACAGATACGCAGTATTTT. It encodes CAIRTTDTQYF.